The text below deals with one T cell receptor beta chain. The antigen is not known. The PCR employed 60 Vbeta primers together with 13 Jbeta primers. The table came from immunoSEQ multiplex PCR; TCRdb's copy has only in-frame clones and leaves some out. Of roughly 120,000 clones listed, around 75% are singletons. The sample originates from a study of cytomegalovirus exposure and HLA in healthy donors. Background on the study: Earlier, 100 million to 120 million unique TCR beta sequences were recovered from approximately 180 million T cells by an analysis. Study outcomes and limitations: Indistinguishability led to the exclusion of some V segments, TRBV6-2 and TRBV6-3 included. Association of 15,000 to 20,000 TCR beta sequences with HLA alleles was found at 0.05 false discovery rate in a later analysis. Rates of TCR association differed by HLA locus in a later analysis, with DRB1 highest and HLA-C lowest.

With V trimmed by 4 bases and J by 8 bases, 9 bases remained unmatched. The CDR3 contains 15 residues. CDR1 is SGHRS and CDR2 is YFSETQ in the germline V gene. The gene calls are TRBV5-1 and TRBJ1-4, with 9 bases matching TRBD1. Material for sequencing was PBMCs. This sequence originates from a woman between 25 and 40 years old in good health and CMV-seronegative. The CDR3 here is CASSTGTGSREKLFF. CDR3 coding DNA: TGCGCCAGCAGCACCGGGACAGGGAGTAGGGAAAAACTGTTTTTT.